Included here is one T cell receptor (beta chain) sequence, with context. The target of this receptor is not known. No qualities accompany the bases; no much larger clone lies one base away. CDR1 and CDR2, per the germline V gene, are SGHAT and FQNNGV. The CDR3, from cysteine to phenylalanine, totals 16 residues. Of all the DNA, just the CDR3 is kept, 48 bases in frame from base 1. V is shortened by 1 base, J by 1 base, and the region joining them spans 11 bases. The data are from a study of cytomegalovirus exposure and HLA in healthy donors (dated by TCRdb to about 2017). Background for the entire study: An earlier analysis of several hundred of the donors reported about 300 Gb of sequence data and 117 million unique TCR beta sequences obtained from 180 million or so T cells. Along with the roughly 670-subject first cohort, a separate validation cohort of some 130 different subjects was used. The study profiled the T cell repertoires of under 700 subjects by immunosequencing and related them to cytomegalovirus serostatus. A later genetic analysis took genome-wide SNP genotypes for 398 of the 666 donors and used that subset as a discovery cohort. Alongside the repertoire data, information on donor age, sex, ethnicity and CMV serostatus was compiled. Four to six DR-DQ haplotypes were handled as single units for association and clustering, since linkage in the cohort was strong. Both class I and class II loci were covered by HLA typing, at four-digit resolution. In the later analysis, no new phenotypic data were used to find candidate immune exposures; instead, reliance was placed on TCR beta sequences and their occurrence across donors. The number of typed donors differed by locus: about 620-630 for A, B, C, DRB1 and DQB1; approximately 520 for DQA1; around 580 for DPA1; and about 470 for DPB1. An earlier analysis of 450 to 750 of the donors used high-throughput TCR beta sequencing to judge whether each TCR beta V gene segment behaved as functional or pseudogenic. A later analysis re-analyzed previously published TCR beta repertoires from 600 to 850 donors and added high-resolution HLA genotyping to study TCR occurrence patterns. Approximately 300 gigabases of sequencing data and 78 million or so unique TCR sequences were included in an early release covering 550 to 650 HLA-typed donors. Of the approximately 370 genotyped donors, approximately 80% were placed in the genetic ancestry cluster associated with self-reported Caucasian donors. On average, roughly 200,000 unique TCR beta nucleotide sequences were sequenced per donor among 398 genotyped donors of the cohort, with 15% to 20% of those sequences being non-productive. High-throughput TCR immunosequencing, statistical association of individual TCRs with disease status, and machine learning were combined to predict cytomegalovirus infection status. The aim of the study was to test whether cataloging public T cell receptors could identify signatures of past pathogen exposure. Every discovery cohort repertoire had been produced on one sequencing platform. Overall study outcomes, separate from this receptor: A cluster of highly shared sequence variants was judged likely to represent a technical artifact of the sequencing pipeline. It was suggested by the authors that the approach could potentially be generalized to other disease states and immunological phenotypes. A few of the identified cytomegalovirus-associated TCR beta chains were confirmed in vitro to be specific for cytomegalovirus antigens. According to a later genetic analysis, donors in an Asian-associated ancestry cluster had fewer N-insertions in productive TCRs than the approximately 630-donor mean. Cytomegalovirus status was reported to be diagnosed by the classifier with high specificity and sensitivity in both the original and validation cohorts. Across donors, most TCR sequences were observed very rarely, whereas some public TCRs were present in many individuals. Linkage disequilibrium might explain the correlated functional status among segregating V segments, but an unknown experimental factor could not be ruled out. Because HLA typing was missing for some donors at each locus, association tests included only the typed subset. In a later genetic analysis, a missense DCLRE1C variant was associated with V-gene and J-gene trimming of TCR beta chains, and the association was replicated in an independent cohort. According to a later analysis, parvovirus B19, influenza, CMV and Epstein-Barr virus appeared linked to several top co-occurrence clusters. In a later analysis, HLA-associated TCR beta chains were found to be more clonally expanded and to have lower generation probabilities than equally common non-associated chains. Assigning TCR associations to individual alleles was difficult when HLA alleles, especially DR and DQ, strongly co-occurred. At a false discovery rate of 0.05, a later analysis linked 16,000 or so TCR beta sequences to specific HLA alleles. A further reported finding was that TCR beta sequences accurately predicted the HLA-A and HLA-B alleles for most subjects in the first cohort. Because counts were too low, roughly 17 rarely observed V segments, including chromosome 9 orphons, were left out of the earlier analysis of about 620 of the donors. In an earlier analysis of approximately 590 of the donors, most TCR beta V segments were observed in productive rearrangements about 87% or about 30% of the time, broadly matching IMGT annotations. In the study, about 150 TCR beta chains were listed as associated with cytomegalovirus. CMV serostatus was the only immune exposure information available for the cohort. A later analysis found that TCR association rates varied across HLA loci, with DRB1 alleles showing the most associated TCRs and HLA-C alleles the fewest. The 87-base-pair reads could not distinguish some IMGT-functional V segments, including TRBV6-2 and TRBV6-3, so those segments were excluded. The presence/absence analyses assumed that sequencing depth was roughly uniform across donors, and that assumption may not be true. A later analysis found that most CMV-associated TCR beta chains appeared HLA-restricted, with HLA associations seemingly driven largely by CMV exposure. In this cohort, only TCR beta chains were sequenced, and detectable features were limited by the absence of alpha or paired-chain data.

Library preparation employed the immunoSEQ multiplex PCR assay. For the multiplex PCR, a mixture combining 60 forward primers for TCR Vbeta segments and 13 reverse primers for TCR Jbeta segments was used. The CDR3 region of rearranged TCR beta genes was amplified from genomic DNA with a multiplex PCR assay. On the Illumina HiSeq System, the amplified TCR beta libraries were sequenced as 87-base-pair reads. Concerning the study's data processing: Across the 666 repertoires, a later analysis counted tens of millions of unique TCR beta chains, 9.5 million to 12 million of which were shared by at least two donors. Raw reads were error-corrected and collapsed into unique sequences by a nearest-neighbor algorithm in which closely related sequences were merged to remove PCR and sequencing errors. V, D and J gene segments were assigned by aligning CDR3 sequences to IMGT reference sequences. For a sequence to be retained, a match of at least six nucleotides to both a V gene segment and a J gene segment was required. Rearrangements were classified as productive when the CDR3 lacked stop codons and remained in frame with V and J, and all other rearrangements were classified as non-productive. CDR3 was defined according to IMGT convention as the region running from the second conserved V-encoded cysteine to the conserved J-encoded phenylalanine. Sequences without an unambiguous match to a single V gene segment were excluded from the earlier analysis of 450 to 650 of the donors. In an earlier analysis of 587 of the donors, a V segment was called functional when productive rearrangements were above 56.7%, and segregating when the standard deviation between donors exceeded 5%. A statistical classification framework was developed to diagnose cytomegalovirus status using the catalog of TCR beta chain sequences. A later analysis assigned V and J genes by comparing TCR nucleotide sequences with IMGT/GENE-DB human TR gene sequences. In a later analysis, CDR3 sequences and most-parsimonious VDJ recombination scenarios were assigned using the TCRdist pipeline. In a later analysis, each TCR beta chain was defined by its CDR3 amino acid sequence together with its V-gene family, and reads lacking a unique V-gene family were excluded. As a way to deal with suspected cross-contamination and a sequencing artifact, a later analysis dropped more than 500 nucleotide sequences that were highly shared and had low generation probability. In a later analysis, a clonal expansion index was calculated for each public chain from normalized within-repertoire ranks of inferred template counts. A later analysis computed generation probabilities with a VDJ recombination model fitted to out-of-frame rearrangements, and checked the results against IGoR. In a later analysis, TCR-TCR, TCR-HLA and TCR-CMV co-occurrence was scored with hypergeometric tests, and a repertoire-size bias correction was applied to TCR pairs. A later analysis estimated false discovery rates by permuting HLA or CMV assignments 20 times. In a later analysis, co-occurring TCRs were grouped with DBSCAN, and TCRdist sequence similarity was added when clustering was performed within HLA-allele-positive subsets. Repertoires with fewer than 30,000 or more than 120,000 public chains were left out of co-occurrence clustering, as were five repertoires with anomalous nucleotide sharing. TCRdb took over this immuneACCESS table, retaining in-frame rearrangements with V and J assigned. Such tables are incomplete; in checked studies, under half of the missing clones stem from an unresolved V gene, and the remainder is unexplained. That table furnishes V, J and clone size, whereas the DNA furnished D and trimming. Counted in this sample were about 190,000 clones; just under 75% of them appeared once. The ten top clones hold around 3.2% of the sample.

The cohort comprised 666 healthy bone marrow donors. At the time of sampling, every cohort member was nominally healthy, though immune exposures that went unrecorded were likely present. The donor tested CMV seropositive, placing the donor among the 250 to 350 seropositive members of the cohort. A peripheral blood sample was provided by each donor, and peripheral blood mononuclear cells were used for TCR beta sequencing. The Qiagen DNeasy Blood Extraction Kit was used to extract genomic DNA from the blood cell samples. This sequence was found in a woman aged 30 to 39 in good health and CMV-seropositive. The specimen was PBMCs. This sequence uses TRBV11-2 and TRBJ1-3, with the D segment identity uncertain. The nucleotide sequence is TGTGCCAGCAGCTTAGGTGGCAGGCCGTCTGGAAACACCATATATTTT. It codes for CASSLGGRPSGNTIYF.